Below, 27 T cell receptor beta chains from the same sample are listed, as sequenced in a study of blood T cells in healthy people across ages. Next came a second PCR, run for about 6 to 11 cycles, which used a sample-barcoded 5' primer along with a J-beta primer mix. One entry per CDR3 protein results from TCRdb running MiXCR on the 5' RACE reads. The data hold about 800,000 distinct CDR3 sequences, with 55% to 75% observed a single time. The source material was blood. The receptor source for this set is a man aged 30 to 39 in good health.

The CDR3 DNA sequence: TGTGCCAGCAATGCGGGGTCCGGCAATCAGCCCCAGCATTTT. Amino acids: CASNAGSGNQPQHF. V and J are TRBV25-1 and TRBJ1-5, with unresolved D. The V and J ends lost 7 bases and 2 bases respectively, with 12 bases between them. Germline CDR1 MGHDK, CDR2 SYGVNS. The CDR3 is 14 amino acids.

This clonotype was seen a few times. V is TRBV6-2 or TRBV6-3 and J is TRBJ2-1, with 8 bases matching TRBD1. This CDR3 region has 13 residues. CDR1 is MNHEY, CDR2 SVGEGT, per germline. The ends lost 6 bases at V and 8 bases at J; junction bases unmatched: 6. In DNA form, the CDR3 reads TGTGCCAGCAGATTGACAGGGGTCTATGAGCAGTTCTTC. This encodes CASRLTGVYEQFF.

This clonotype was observed a few times. The rearrangement joins TRBV29-1 to TRBJ1-2; 9 bases align to TRBD1. Germline trimming cut 4 bases from V and 6 bases from J; bases unmatched to any gene: 3. CDR1 and CDR2 from the germline V gene are SQVTM and ANQGSEA. The CDR3 runs to 12 residues. The DNA of the CDR3 is TGCAGCGTTGGGCGACAGGGGGATGGCTACACCTTC. Its translation is CSVGRQGDGYTF.

This clonotype was observed many times. This rearrangement joins TRBV4-3 to TRBJ2-1; a weak D match, TRBD2 (6 bases). Trimming pared 0 bases from V and 0 bases from J, leaving 9 bases between. This CDR3 comprises 16 residues. Germline V gene data show CDR1 as LGHNA and CDR2 as YSLEER. CDR3 nucleotides: TGCGCCAGCAGCCAAGATTGGGGGGTCTCCTACAATGAGCAGTTCTTC. Amino acids: CASSQDWGVSYNEQFF.

The chain combines TRBV20-1 with TRBJ1-1; tentatively, D is TRBD1 (6 bases). This CDR3 is built from 12 residues. Trimming pared 7 bases from V and 2 bases from J, leaving 11 bases between. Germline values: CDR1 DFQATT, CDR2 SNEGSKA (reference sequence). The CDR3 DNA reads TGCAGTGTTTCACAGGGAAACACTGAAGCTTTCTTT. It codes for CSVSQGNTEAFF.

This clonotype was detected a few times. The rearrangement uses TRBV6-2 or TRBV6-3 and TRBJ1-2, with TRBD1 matching 7 bases. There are 15 residues in the CDR3. Germline V gene sequence: CDR1 MNHEY, CDR2 SVGEGT. V trimming: 7 bases; J trimming: 5 bases; junction bases outside the gene matches: 13. The CDR3 DNA reads as TGTGCCAGCACTACATACGGGACAGCTCAATATGGCTACACCTTC. It codes for CASTTYGTAQYGYTF.

This clonotype has more than one count but fewer than ten. V and J are TRBV28 and TRBJ2-1; 7 bases fit TRBD2. Trimming cost V 7 bases and J 6 bases; bases outside gene matches: 6. In germline, CDR1 is MDHEN, CDR2 SYDVKM. The CDR3 sequence is 13 residues long. CDR3 in DNA: TGTGCCAGCACCCGGGGGAGGGGCAATGAGCAGTTCTTC. Translation gives CASTRGRGNEQFF.

The chain links TRBV29-1 to TRBJ1-4, with D possibly matching TRBD1 (6 bases). CDR1 and CDR2 from the germline V gene are SQVTM and ANQGSEA. Trimming left V 0 bases short and J 8 bases short, with 13 bases between. CDR3 length: 14 residues. The CDR3 loop reads CSVEDDGGNEKLFF. The CDR3 DNA is TGCAGCGTTGAAGACGACGGGGGCAACGAAAAACTGTTTTTT.

In this sample, this clonotype turned up a few times. The rearrangement uses TRBV20-1 and TRBJ2-7; unclear D gene. CDR1 and CDR2 from the germline V gene are DFQATT and SNEGSKA (reference sequence). V shed 0 bases and J shed 2 bases, with 14 bases lying between them. There are 15 residues in the CDR3. The CDR3 here is CSARDGTGKPYEQYF. The DNA of the CDR3 is TGCAGTGCTAGAGACGGCACTGGTAAACCCTACGAGCAGTACTTC.

The chain has TRBV6-1 and TRBJ1-2; D remains unclear. V shed 0 bases and J shed 7 bases, with 6 bases lying between them. Germline loops: CDR1 MNHNS, CDR2 SASEGT. This CDR3 contains 12 residues. The CDR3 sequence: CASSEALFGYTF. The CDR3 nucleotides are TGTGCCAGCAGTGAAGCTTTGTTTGGCTACACCTTC.

This chain joins TRBV5-5 and TRBJ1-5, with D unclear. This CDR3 region has 14 residues. The ends were cut back, 4 bases at V and 7 bases at J, with 15 bases in the middle. CDR1 and CDR2 (germline): SGHKS, YYEKEE (reference sequence). DNA for the CDR3: TGTGCCAGCAGCCGGGAAGGGCTACGGCAGCCCCAGCATTTT. Protein: CASSREGLRQPQHF.

V and J are TRBV6-5 and TRBJ1-6; no clear D gene. CDR3 size: 15 residues. Trimming shortened V by 5 bases and J by 7 bases, and 15 bases separated the two germline ends. The germline CDR1 and CDR2 sequences are MNHEY and SVGAGI. Here the CDR3 DNA reads TGTGCCAGCAGTAGTACCCCGCATGGGAATTCACCCCTCCACTTT. Protein: CASSSTPHGNSPLHF.

V and J are TRBV4-3 and TRBJ2-5; D assignment may be TRBD1 or TRBD2 (5 bases each). The CDR3 loop spans 17 amino acids. Germline-derived CDR1 and CDR2 are LGHNA and YSLEER. The ends were cut back, 0 bases at V and 1 base at J, with 15 bases in the middle. The CDR3 bases are TGCGCCAGCAGCCAAGATGCAATCAGGGCGGGCCAAGAGACCCAGTACTTC. It codes for CASSQDAIRAGQETQYF.

The gene calls are TRBV7-2 and TRBJ2-7; 9 nucleotides agree with TRBD1. Per the germline V gene, CDR1 is SGHTA and CDR2 is FQGNSA. The CDR3 runs 15 residues. Losses at the gene ends were 1 base for V and 2 bases for J; bases not matched to a gene: 3. CDR3 nucleotides: TGTGCCAGCAGCTTAGAGGGGACAGGGCCCTACGAGCAGTACTTC. Protein sequence: CASSLEGTGPYEQYF.

As concerns this clonotype: The junction departs from germline at one end; a sequencing error may be responsible. The rearrangement links TRBV7-9 to TRBJ2-7; 9 bases fit TRBD2. Looked up from germline, CDR1 is SEHNR and CDR2 is FQNEAQ (reference sequence). This CDR3 is 14 amino acids long. The CDR3 sequence: CASGGTKSSYEQYF. CDR3 DNA sequence: TGCGCCAGCGGGGGGACCAAGAGCTCCTACGAGCAGTACTTC.

This clonotype was detected only a few times. The rearrangement joins TRBV6-5 to TRBJ1-1; 12 bases line up with TRBD1. V gave up 3 bases and J gave up 6 bases; unmatched junction bases: 2. This CDR3 has 14 residues. Germline-derived CDR1 and CDR2 are MNHEY and SVGAGI. The CDR3 DNA is TGTGCCAGCAGTTATAGGGACAGGGGGCCTGAAGCTTTCTTT. Translated, it gives CASSYRDRGPEAFF.

CDR3 nucleotide sequence: TGCAGTGCTATAGATACCGGGACTAGCGGGTACAATGAGCAGTTCTTC. Its protein product is CSAIDTGTSGYNEQFF. The chain has TRBV20-1 and TRBJ2-1; 12 nucleotides line up with TRBD2. After removal of 4 bases from V and 4 bases from J, the junction contained 8 bases not matched to a gene. The germline V gene has CDR1 DFQATT and CDR2 SNEGSKA (reference sequence). The CDR3 covers 16 residues.

As DNA, the CDR3 is TGTGCCAGCAGCCAAGAACATATGGATGAGCAGTTCTTC. It is translated as CASSQEHMDEQFF. V is TRBV3-1 and J is TRBJ2-1, with D hard to call. Between the trimmed V and J ends, which lost 0 bases and 8 bases, there was a span of 8 bases. The CDR3 sequence is 13 residues long. Germline V gene sequence: CDR1 LGHDT, CDR2 YNNKEL (reference sequence).

The CDR3 DNA follows: TGTGCCAGCAGTTTCCCCCCAAGAAGCACAGATACGCAGTATTTT. It specifies CASSFPPRSTDTQYF. The V call is TRBV12-3 or TRBV12-4, the J call TRBJ2-3; unclear D gene. The V gene lost 3 bases and the J gene lost 0 bases, with 10 bases spanning the gap. The CDR3 spans 15 residues.

This clonotype was seen just once. CDR3 amino acids: CASSQGGGKGEQYF. CDR3 coding DNA: TGCGCCAGCAGCCAGGGGGGAGGAAAAGGAGAGCAGTACTTC. This chain joins TRBV4-3 and TRBJ2-4; the D gene is possibly TRBD2 (6 bases). Per germline, CDR1 LGHNA and CDR2 YSLEER. The length of the CDR3 is 14 residues. V was cut by 3 bases and J by 13 bases, with 19 bases left in between.

There are a few counts of this clonotype. This sequence joins TRBV7-2 and TRBJ2-7; D unresolved. The CDR3 length is 14 residues. Germline CDR1 reads SGHTA; CDR2 reads FQGNSA. V was shortened by 0 bases and J by 6 bases, with 12 bases between the two germline ends. CDR3 sequence reads: CASSLALSGLEQYF. The CDR3 coding sequence is TGTGCCAGCAGCTTAGCGCTTTCTGGGCTCGAGCAGTACTTC. The full variable domain, rest sourced from reference TRBV7-2 and TRBJ2-7, is GAGVSQSPSNKVTEKGKDVELRCDPISGHTALYWYRQSLGQGLEFLIYFQGNSAPDKSGLPSDRFSAERTGGSVSTLTIQRTQQEDSAVYLCASSLALSGLEQYFGPGTRLTVT.

This clonotype was found many times. The chain has TRBV29-1 and TRBJ2-5; TRBD2 matches at 9 bases. Trimming at V came to 5 bases and at J to 4 bases, leaving 5 bases not matched to a gene. The CDR3 covers 13 residues. CDR1 is SQVTM, CDR2 ANQGSEA, per germline. CDR3 residues: CSVTIAGVETQYF. The CDR3 coding sequence is TGCAGCGTTACCATAGCGGGAGTAGAGACCCAGTACTTC.

The J gene is TRBJ1-1, the V gene TRBV5-1, with a possible D match to TRBD1 (5 bases). Trimming shortened V by 2 bases and J by 4 bases, and 9 bases separated the two germline ends. The CDR3 has 13 amino acids. CDR1 is SGHRS and CDR2 is YFSETQ in the germline V gene. As DNA, the CDR3 is TGCGCCAGCAGCTTAGGGGAGATCACTGAAGCTTTCTTT. It yields the protein CASSLGEITEAFF.

The chain is built from TRBV20-1 and TRBJ1-6; 9 nucleotides align to TRBD1. The germline CDR1 and CDR2 sequences are DFQATT and SNEGSKA (reference sequence). V shed 0 bases and J 8 bases; nucleotides not matched to a gene: 11. The CDR3 is 17 residues long. CDR3 in DNA: TGCAGTGCTAGAGATCCCAGGACAGGGGCGCAGGATTCACCCCTCCACTTT. Translating gives CSARDPRTGAQDSPLHF.

A remark on this clonotype: Relative to the germline gene, one junction end is altered; a read error may explain this. The V gene is TRBV7-8, the J gene TRBJ2-4; D is unclear. Germline V lookup: CDR1 SGHVS, CDR2 FQNEAQ. The CDR3 covers 13 residues. In DNA, the CDR3 is TGTGCCAACAGCTTACCACCGCCGTCCCTGCAGTACTTC. Translation gives CANSLPPPSLQYF.

The chain has TRBV5-1 and TRBJ1-1; tentative D call: TRBD1 (5 bases). Trimming shortened V by 3 bases and J by 1 base, and 10 bases separated the two germline ends. Germline CDR1 is SGHRS and CDR2 is YFSETQ. This CDR3 contains 14 residues. The CDR3 DNA follows: TGCGCCAGCAGCTCGGGACGGCAGAACACTGAAGCTTTCTTT. Encoded protein: CASSSGRQNTEAFF.

The rearrangement uses TRBV6-1 and TRBJ2-7; D remains unclear. V was cut by 4 bases and J by 3 bases, with 13 bases left in between. Germline CDR1 MNHNS, CDR2 SASEGT. This CDR3 has 14 residues. The CDR3 DNA follows: TGTGCCAGCAGTGCATCTCGACAAGGCTACGAGCAGTACTTC. This sequence encodes CASSASRQGYEQYF.